Listed below are T cell receptor beta chains from one sample, sequenced in a study of tumor-infiltrating lymphocytes in primary liver carcinoma. TCRdb redid the calling of the multiplex PCR reads with MiXCR, one entry per CDR3 protein. The sample gives approximately 92,000 distinct CDR3 sequences, around 63% of which show up once; about 9.2% is in the top ten. The specimen sequenced was liver tumor tissue from sampling region 5. The receptor set was obtained from a woman aged 60-70 years with primary liver carcinoma and hepatitis B virus infection. Both conserved end residues are part of each CDR3. A D gene is named only where the DNA matches it firmly.

j_gene: TRBJ1-5; v_gene: TRBV9; d_gene: -; CDR3aa: CASSRDNQPQHF
j_gene: TRBJ2-7; v_gene: TRBV2; d_gene: TRBD2; CDR3aa: CASSERTSGSHEQYF
j_gene: TRBJ2-5; v_gene: TRBV11-3; d_gene: -; CDR3aa: CSSGLDTETQYF
j_gene: TRBJ2-1; v_gene: TRBV11-2; d_gene: -; CDR3aa: CASSPRLVGIYNEQFF
j_gene: TRBJ2-1; v_gene: TRBV11-2; d_gene: -; CDR3aa: CASTPYSWYREQFF
j_gene: TRBJ1-5; v_gene: TRBV12-5; d_gene: TRBD1; CDR3aa: CASGSGQVDQPQHF
j_gene: TRBJ2-3; v_gene: TRBV6-5; d_gene: -; CDR3aa: CATGARGATDIQYF
j_gene: TRBJ1-1; v_gene: TRBV28; d_gene: -; CDR3aa: CASKAEQRITEAFF
j_gene: TRBJ2-3; v_gene: TRBV11-3; d_gene: TRBD2; CDR3aa: CASRLADGIDTQYF
j_gene: TRBJ2-1; v_gene: TRBV6-6; d_gene: -; CDR3aa: CDSGRTYNDQFF
j_gene: TRBJ1-2; v_gene: TRBV30; d_gene: -; CDR3aa: CAWSTTHTF
j_gene: TRBJ2-3; v_gene: TRBV4-2; d_gene: -; CDR3aa: CASSQGMEGEADTQYF
j_gene: TRBJ2-2; v_gene: TRBV6-1; d_gene: TRBD1; CDR3aa: CASCESGQGTGEMFF
j_gene: TRBJ2-3; v_gene: TRBV4-1; d_gene: -; CDR3aa: CASSQRLATYTQYF
j_gene: TRBJ1-1; v_gene: TRBV11-2; d_gene: -; CDR3aa: CADSLERSSETFF
j_gene: TRBJ1-5; v_gene: TRBV6-5; d_gene: -; CDR3aa: CASSYAEGGQPQHF
j_gene: TRBJ2-1; v_gene: TRBV11-3; d_gene: -; CDR3aa: CAGGYNEQFF
j_gene: TRBJ1-1; v_gene: TRBV12-3/TRBV12-4; d_gene: -; CDR3aa: CASTTMNTEAFF
j_gene: TRBJ2-5; v_gene: TRBV5-1; d_gene: -; CDR3aa: CASSLTVTLQETQYF
j_gene: TRBJ1-6; v_gene: TRBV28; d_gene: -; CDR3aa: CASSQRSGVQSPLHF
j_gene: TRBJ1-6; v_gene: TRBV14; d_gene: TRBD1; CDR3aa: CASSLLGTGNSPLSF
j_gene: TRBJ2-3; v_gene: TRBV11-1; d_gene: TRBD2; CDR3aa: CASRLRQHAGESHF
j_gene: TRBJ1-5; v_gene: TRBV11-2; d_gene: -; CDR3aa: CASGQEGCQPQHF
j_gene: TRBJ2-1; v_gene: TRBV6-5; d_gene: TRBD1; CDR3aa: CAISYQKTGTYDEQFF
j_gene: TRBJ2-1; v_gene: TRBV11-2; d_gene: -; CDR3aa: CASCSTTREEQFF
j_gene: TRBJ1-3; v_gene: TRBV28; d_gene: -; CDR3aa: CAITGFVGNTIYF
j_gene: TRBJ2-1; v_gene: TRBV5-1; d_gene: -; CDR3aa: CASSDQLGGTAYNEQFF
j_gene: TRBJ2-5; v_gene: TRBV6-5; d_gene: -; CDR3aa: CPSRDIRRQETQYF
j_gene: TRBJ1-3; v_gene: TRBV28; d_gene: -; CDR3aa: CACISRSSGNTIYF
j_gene: TRBJ1-1; v_gene: TRBV4-1; d_gene: -; CDR3aa: CASSRDGSGTRNTEALF
j_gene: TRBJ1-5; v_gene: TRBV12-3/TRBV12-4; d_gene: -; CDR3aa: CVSSVGGQQPRHF
j_gene: TRBJ2-3; v_gene: TRBV20-1; d_gene: TRBD1; CDR3aa: CSAPSSYDRGYTDTQYF
j_gene: TRBJ2-2; v_gene: TRBV11-3; d_gene: -; CDR3aa: CANRRTRATGEPFF
j_gene: TRBJ2-1; v_gene: TRBV29-1; d_gene: TRBD2; CDR3aa: CSGSRGLRLAGGNEQFF
j_gene: TRBJ2-1; v_gene: TRBV7-9; d_gene: TRBD1; CDR3aa: CASGDRDNEHFF
j_gene: TRBJ2-1; v_gene: TRBV10-2; d_gene: TRBD1; CDR3aa: CASRDDRGPVDEQLF
j_gene: TRBJ2-2; v_gene: TRBV9; d_gene: -; CDR3aa: CASSPRLVGAGGELFF
j_gene: TRBJ2-7; v_gene: TRBV10-3; d_gene: -; CDR3aa: CAISVDPYEQYF
j_gene: TRBJ2-1; v_gene: TRBV7-3; d_gene: -; CDR3aa: CASSPQPGLLNEQFF
j_gene: TRBJ1-1; v_gene: TRBV28; d_gene: -; CDR3aa: CASSSPTVVLASF
j_gene: TRBJ2-1; v_gene: TRBV11-2; d_gene: -; CDR3aa: CVSSLRRYNDQFF
j_gene: TRBJ1-6; v_gene: TRBV29-1; d_gene: -; CDR3aa: CSAGHGGNPPLNF
j_gene: TRBJ2-7; v_gene: TRBV6-2/TRBV6-3; d_gene: TRBD2; CDR3aa: CVSSYGTNGTGSSYEQYF
j_gene: TRBJ1-1; v_gene: TRBV5-1; d_gene: -; CDR3aa: CASSLGRGDAGNNTEAFF
j_gene: TRBJ1-2; v_gene: TRBV29-1; d_gene: -; CDR3aa: CSVEYGYLFNYGYTF
j_gene: TRBJ2-4; v_gene: TRBV5-1; d_gene: TRBD1; CDR3aa: CASSPGQGLVKNIQYF
j_gene: TRBJ2-1; v_gene: TRBV11-2; d_gene: TRBD1; CDR3aa: CASSLRPGQRSYNKQFF
j_gene: TRBJ2-1; v_gene: TRBV12-3/TRBV12-4; d_gene: TRBD2; CDR3aa: CASSLAFGGSLLHNEQLF
j_gene: TRBJ2-1; v_gene: TRBV11-3; d_gene: -; CDR3aa: CVTSAGGYNEQFF
j_gene: TRBJ2-5; v_gene: TRBV6-6; d_gene: TRBD1; CDR3aa: CVSTGTGGKEIQYF
j_gene: TRBJ1-2; v_gene: TRBV29-1; d_gene: -; CDR3aa: CGVGEGQKDYGYTF
j_gene: TRBJ2-1; v_gene: TRBV11-2; d_gene: -; CDR3aa: CDSSLYQQGMVYNEQFF
j_gene: TRBJ2-2; v_gene: TRBV14; d_gene: -; CDR3aa: CASSHGPADTGELFF
j_gene: TRBJ1-1; v_gene: TRBV29-1; d_gene: -; CDR3aa: CSFSQEVEPFF
j_gene: TRBJ1-2; v_gene: TRBV11-2; d_gene: -; CDR3aa: CASSLNPIRALHYGYTF
j_gene: TRBJ2-2; v_gene: TRBV11-2; d_gene: -; CDR3aa: CVSSLDRTRELFF
j_gene: TRBJ2-7; v_gene: TRBV11-2; d_gene: TRBD2; CDR3aa: CARSYGGRTSGSEQHF
j_gene: TRBJ1-2; v_gene: TRBV11-2; d_gene: -; CDR3aa: CASSSSGAANYGYTF
j_gene: TRBJ2-1; v_gene: TRBV7-9; d_gene: -; CDR3aa: CASSLLGPNEQFF
j_gene: TRBJ1-1; v_gene: TRBV20-1; d_gene: -; CDR3aa: CSAGEPRGSTEAFF